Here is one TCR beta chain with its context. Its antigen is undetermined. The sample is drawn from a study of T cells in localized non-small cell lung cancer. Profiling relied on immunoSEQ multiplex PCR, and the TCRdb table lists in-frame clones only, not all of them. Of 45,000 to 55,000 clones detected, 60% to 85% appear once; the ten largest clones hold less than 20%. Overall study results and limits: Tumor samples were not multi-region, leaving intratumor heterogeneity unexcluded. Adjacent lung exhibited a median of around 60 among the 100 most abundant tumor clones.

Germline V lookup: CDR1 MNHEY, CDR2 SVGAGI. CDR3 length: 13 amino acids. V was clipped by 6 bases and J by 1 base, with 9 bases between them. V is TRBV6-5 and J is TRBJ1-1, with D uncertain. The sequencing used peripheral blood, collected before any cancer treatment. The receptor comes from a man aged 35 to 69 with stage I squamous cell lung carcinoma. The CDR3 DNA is TGTGCCAGCAGCCGGGCGGGGAACACTGAAGCTTTCTTT. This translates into CASSRAGNTEAFF.